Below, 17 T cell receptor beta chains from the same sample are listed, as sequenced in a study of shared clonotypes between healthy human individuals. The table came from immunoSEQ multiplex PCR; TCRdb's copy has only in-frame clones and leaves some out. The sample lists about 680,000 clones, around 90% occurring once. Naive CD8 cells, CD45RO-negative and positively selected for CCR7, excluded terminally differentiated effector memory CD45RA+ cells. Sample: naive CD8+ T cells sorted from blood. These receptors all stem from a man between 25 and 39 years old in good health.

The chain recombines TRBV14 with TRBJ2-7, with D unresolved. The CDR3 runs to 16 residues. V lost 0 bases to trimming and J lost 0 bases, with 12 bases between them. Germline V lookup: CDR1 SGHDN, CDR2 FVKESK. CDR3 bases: TGTGCCAGCAGCCAAGATTTTTGGGCTAGCTCCTACGAGCAGTACTTC. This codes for CASSQDFWASSYEQYF.

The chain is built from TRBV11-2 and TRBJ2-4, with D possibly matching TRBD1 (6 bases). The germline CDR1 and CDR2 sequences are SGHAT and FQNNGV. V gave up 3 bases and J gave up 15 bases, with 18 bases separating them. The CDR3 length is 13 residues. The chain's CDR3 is CASSFRGQGNRYF. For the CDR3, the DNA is TGTGCCAGCAGCTTCAGGGGCCAGGGTAATAGGTACTTC.

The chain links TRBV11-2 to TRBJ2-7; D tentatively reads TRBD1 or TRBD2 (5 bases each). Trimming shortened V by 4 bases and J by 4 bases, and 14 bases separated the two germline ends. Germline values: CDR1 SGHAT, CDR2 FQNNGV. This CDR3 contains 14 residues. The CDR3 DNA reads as TGTGCCAGCAGCTCATTAGGGACGCAATACGAGCAGTACTTC. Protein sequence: CASSSLGTQYEQYF.

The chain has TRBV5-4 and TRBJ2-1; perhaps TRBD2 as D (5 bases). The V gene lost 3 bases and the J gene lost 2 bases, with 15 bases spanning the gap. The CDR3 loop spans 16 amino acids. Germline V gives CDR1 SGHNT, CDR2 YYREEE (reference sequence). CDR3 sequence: CASSYQRNEPYNEQFF. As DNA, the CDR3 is TGTGCCAGCAGCTACCAGCGGAACGAGCCCTACAATGAGCAGTTCTTC.

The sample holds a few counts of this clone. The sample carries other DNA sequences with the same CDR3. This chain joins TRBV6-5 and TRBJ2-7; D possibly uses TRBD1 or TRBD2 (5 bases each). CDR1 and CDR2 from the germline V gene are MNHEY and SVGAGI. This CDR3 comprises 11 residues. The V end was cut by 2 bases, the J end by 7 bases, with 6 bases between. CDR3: CASSYGTEQYF. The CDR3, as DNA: TGTGCCAGCAGTTACGGGACGGAGCAGTACTTC.

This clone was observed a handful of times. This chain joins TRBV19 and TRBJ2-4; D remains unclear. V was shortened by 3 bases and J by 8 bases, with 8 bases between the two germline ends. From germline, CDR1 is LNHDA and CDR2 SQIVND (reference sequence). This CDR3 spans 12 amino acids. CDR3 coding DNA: TGTGCCAGTAGTATGGGTGGGGACATTCAGTACTTC. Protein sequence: CASSMGGDIQYF.

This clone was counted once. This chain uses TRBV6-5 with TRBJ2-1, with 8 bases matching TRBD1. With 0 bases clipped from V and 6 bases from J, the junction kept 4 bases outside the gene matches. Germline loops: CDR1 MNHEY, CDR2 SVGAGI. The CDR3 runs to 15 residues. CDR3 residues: CASSYSRTGSNEQFF. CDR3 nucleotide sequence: TGTGCCAGCAGTTACTCGAGGACAGGGAGCAATGAGCAGTTCTTC.

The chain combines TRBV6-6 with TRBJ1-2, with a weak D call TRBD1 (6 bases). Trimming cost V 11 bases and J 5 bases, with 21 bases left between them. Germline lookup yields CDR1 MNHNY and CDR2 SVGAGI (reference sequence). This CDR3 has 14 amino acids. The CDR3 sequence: CARVTGPSDYGYTF. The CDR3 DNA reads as TGTGCCCGGGTGACAGGTCCCAGCGATTATGGCTACACCTTC.

CDR3 loop: CASSGGPGGEQYF. The CDR3 nucleotides read TGTGCCAGCAGCGGTGGACCTGGGGGCGAGCAGTACTTC. The chain recombines TRBV9 with TRBJ2-7; the D gene could be TRBD1 or TRBD2 (5 bases each). In germline, CDR1 is SGDLS, CDR2 YYNGEE. The CDR3 is 13 amino acids. Trimming removed 3 bases at V and 6 bases at J, with 13 bases between.

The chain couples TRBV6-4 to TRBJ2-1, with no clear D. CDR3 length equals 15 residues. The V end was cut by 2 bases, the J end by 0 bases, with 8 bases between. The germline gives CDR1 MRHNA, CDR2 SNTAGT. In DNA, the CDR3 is TGTGCCAGCAGTGACAAGGGCGGCTCCTACAATGAGCAGTTCTTC. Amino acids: CASSDKGGSYNEQFF.

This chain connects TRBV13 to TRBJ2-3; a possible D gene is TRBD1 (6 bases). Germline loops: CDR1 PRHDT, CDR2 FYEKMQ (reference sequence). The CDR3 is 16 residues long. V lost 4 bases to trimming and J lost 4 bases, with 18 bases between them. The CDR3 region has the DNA TGTGCCAGCAGCTCCTATGACAGGCTTTTGGCAGATACGCAGTATTTT. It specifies CASSSYDRLLADTQYF. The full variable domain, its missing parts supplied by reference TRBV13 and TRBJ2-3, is AAGVIQSPRHLIKEKRETATLKCYPIPRHDTVYWYQQGPGQDPQFLISFYEKMQSDKGSIPDRFSAQQFSDYHSELNMSSLELGDSALYFCASSSYDRLLADTQYFGPGTRLTVL.

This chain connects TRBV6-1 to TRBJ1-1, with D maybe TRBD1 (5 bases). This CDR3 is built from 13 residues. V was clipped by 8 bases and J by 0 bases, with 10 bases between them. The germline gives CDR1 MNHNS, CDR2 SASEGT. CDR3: CASVSGMNTEAFF. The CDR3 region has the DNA TGTGCCAGCGTTTCAGGGATGAACACTGAAGCTTTCTTT.

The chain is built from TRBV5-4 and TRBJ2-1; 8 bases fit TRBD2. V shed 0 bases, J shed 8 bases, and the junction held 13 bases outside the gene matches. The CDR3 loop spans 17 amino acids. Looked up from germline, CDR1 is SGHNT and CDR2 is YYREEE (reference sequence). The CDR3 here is CASSLELAGTVGDEQFF. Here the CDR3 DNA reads TGTGCCAGCAGCTTGGAATTAGCGGGAACAGTGGGGGATGAGCAGTTCTTC. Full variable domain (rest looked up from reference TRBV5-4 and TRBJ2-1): ETGVTQSPTHLIKTRGQQVTLRCSSQSGHNTVSWYQQALGQGPQFIFQYYREEENGRGNFPPRFSGLQFPNYSSELNVNALELDDSALYLCASSLELAGTVGDEQFFGPGTRLTVL.

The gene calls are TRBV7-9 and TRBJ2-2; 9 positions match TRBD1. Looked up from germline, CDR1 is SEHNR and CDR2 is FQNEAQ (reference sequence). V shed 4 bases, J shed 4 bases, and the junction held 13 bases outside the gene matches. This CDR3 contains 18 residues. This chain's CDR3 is CASSYPVRGQGFTGELFF. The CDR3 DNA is TGTGCCAGCAGCTATCCCGTTCGAGGACAGGGGTTCACCGGGGAGCTGTTTTTT.

CDR3 sequence: CASSLGGLQYEQYF. The CDR3 DNA is TGTGCCAGCAGCTTAGGAGGCCTACAATACGAGCAGTACTTC. The chain recombines TRBV7-6 with TRBJ2-7; D not resolved. This CDR3 has 14 residues. Germline V gene data show CDR1 as SGHVS and CDR2 as FNYEAQ. V was clipped by 1 base and J by 4 bases, with 11 bases between them.

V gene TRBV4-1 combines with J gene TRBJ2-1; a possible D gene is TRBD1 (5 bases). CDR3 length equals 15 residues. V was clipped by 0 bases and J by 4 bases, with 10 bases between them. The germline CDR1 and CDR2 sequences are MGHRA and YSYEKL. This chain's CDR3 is CASSQEWQGYNEQFF. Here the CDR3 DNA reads TGCGCCAGCAGCCAAGAGTGGCAGGGATACAATGAGCAGTTCTTC.

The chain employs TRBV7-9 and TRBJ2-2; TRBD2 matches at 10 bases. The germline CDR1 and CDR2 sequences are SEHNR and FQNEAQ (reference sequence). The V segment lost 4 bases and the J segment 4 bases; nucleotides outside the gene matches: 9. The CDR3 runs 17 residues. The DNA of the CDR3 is TGTGCCAGCAGCTCCCCCAGCGGGAGGGCCGCCACCGGGGAGCTGTTTTTT. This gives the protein CASSSPSGRAATGELFF. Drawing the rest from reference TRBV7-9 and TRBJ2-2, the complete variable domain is DTGVSQNPRHKITKRGQNVTFRCDPISEHNRLYWYRQTLGQGPEFLTYFQNEAQLEKSRLLSDRFSAERPKGSFSTLEIQRTEQGDSAMYLCASSSPSGRAATGELFFGEGSRLTVL.